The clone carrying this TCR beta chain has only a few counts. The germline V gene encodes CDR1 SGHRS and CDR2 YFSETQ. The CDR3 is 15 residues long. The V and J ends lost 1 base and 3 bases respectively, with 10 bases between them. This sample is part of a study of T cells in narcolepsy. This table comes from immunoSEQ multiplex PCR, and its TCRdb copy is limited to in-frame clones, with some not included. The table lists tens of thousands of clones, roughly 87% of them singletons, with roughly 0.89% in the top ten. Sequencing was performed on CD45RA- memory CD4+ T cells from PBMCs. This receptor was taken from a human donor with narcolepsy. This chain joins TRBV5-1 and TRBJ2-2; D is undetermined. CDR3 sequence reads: CASSLLRQDTGELFF. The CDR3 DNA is TGCGCCAGCAGCTTGTTGCGTCAGGACACCGGGGAGCTGTTTTTT.